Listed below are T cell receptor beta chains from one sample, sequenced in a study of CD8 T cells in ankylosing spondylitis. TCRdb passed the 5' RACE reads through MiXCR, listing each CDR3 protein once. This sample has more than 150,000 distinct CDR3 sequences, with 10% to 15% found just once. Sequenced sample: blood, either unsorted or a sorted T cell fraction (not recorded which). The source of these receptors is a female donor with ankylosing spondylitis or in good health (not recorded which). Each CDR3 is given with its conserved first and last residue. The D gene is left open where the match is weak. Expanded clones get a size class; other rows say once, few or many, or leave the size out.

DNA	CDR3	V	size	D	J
TGTGCCAGCAGTGACTGGGCAGTCACTGAAGCTTTCTTT	CASSDWAVTEAFF	TRBV6-1	many	.	TRBJ1-1
TGTGCCAGCACCTGGACAGGGGGACAGCCCCAGCATTTT	CASTWTGGQPQHF	TRBV12-3/TRBV12-4	many	TRBD1	TRBJ1-5
TGTGCCAGCAGCTCCACAGAGTTCTATGGCTACACCTTC	CASSSTEFYGYTF	TRBV7-9	many	.	TRBJ1-2
TGTGCCAGCAGCCGGGACAGGGTCGGTCGCGAGCAGTACTTC	CASSRDRVGREQYF	TRBV6-2/TRBV6-3	.	TRBD1	TRBJ2-7
TGTGCCAGCAGGAGAGGCTACGAGCAGTACTTC	CASRRGYEQYF	TRBV27	many	.	TRBJ2-7
TGTGCCAGCAGCCAAAATCTGAGCCCAACTAATGAAAAACTGTTTTTT	CASSQNLSPTNEKLFF	TRBV3-1	many	.	TRBJ1-4
TGTGCCAGCAGTTACTCTTTGCGGGAGGTGGGAAGGAATGAGCAGTTCTTC	CASSYSLREVGRNEQFF	TRBV6-5	.	TRBD2	TRBJ2-1
TGTGCCAGCAGTTACAGTCTCGTTCGGGACAGGCCCTACAATGGGCAGTTCTTC	CASSYSLVRDRPYNGQFF	TRBV6-2/TRBV6-3	once	TRBD1	TRBJ2-1
TGCAGTGCTAGAGGGGGCGGGAGGGCTGATACGCAGTATTTT	CSARGGGRADTQYF	TRBV20-1	.	TRBD2	TRBJ2-3
TGCGCCAGCAGCCGTCTGGGTACGGGAGAGCAGTTCTTC	CASSRLGTGEQFF	TRBV4-1	few	.	TRBJ2-1
TGTGCCAGCAGCCCCGCAGGGCCAACTGGGTATGGCTACACCTTC	CASSPAGPTGYGYTF	TRBV7-2	many	.	TRBJ1-2
TGCAGTGGCCGCGGTAGAGACTACGAGCAGTACTTC	CSGRGRDYEQYF	TRBV20-1	.	.	TRBJ2-7
TGTGCCACCAGTGATCAGGGGGCGCGTGAGCAGTACTTC	CATSDQGAREQYF	TRBV24-1	many	TRBD1	TRBJ2-7
TGCAGTGCTAGTTTAGCGGGAGGGTACAATGAGCAGTTCTTC	CSASLAGGYNEQFF	TRBV20-1	many	TRBD2	TRBJ2-1
TGTGCCAGCAGCCCGCAAGGGGCTCAGCCCCAGCATTTT	CASSPQGAQPQHF	TRBV7-8	.	.	TRBJ1-5
TGTGCCAGCAGTTTATTCGCGGCCAATCAGCCCCAGCATTTT	CASSLFAANQPQHF	TRBV6-2/TRBV6-3	many	.	TRBJ1-5
TGCGCCAGCAGCCAAGCACCCGACGGCACTGAAGCTTTCTTT	CASSQAPDGTEAFF	TRBV4-3	many	.	TRBJ1-1
TGTGCCAGCAGCATAGCGGACGGGGGGAACTCCTACGAGCAGTACTTC	CASSIADGGNSYEQYF	TRBV9	many	TRBD2	TRBJ2-7
TGTGCCAGCAGTGAATCCGATACGCAGTATTTT	CASSESDTQYF	TRBV7-9	many	.	TRBJ2-3
TGTGCCACCAGTGATTTGCGCGGAAGTTACAATCAGCCCCAGCATTTT	CATSDLRGSYNQPQHF	TRBV24-1	many	.	TRBJ1-5
TGTGCCACCTGCCAAGGGGGGGGGGAGGCAGATACGCAGTATTTT	CATCQGGGEADTQYF	TRBV3-1	.	.	TRBJ2-3
TGCGCCAGCAGCCCGGGGGGACTAGCGCAAATAGAGCAGTTCTTC	CASSPGGLAQIEQFF	TRBV5-1	few	TRBD2	TRBJ2-1
TGTGCCAGCAGTTCGGAGGGGGCCCACACTGAAGCTTTCTTT	CASSSEGAHTEAFF	TRBV28	many	TRBD1	TRBJ1-1
TGCAGCGTTCGAGCAGGGAACACCGGGGAGCTGTTTTTT	CSVRAGNTGELFF	TRBV29-1	many	.	TRBJ2-2
TGCAGTGCTAGAGACCGGACAGCCTCCTACGAGCAGTACTTC	CSARDRTASYEQYF	TRBV20-1	few	.	TRBJ2-7
TGTGCCAGCAGCGTAGCTGGCTTACAAGAGACCCAGTACTTC	CASSVAGLQETQYF	TRBV9	many	.	TRBJ2-5
TGTGCCAGCAGTTACTCGGGGGAGAACACTGAAGCTTTCTTT	CASSYSGENTEAFF	TRBV6-2/TRBV6-3	few	.	TRBJ1-1
TGCGCCAGTAGACCCTGGACAGGGTCAGTCTATGGCTACACCTTC	CASRPWTGSVYGYTF	TRBV5-1	.	TRBD1	TRBJ1-2
TGTGCCAGCAGCTCCCCTTCGGAGGGCGGGGAGCTGTTTTTT	CASSSPSEGGELFF	TRBV11-3	few	.	TRBJ2-2
TGTGCCAGTCGGGGGAGCGGGACCACCGGGGAGCTGTTTTTT	CASRGSGTTGELFF	TRBV6-2/TRBV6-3	few	TRBD2	TRBJ2-2
TGCAGTGCTACCGCAGGGTTTGGGGGGCAGCCCCAGCATTTT	CSATAGFGGQPQHF	TRBV20-1	few	.	TRBJ1-5
TGTGCCAGCAGCGTATTACCGGGAGGGGGCACAGATACGCAGTATTTT	CASSVLPGGGTDTQYF	TRBV9	many	TRBD2	TRBJ2-3
TGTGCCAGCAGCGGTGCGGACAGTTTTTATGGCTACACCTTC	CASSGADSFYGYTF	TRBV2	.	.	TRBJ1-2
TGTGCCAGCAGTTCTCCGGGACAGGGCGACAATCAGCCCCAGCATTTT	CASSSPGQGDNQPQHF	TRBV12-3/TRBV12-4	many	TRBD1	TRBJ1-5
TGTGCCACCAGCATCGGACTAGCGGGGTACGAGCAGTACTTC	CATSIGLAGYEQYF	TRBV15	many	TRBD2	TRBJ2-7
TGTGCCAGCAGTCTAGCGGGAGAGTCCTACAATGAGCAGTTCTTC	CASSLAGESYNEQFF	TRBV6-1	many	TRBD2	TRBJ2-1
TGCGCCAGCAGCTTGGACGGTTACGAGCAGTACTTC	CASSLDGYEQYF	TRBV5-1	many	.	TRBJ2-7
TGTGCCAGCAGGAGAAACAATGAGCAGTTCTTC	CASRRNNEQFF	TRBV12-3/TRBV12-4	many	.	TRBJ2-1
TGCGCCAGCAGCTCGGGACTAGCGGGAGGTCACAGCACAGATACGCAGTATTTT	CASSSGLAGGHSTDTQYF	TRBV5-1	few	TRBD2	TRBJ2-3
TGCGCCAGCAGCGACCGGGACGCTAATGAGCAGTTCTTC	CASSDRDANEQFF	TRBV5-1	.	.	TRBJ2-1
TGCGCCAGCAGCTCGATCCGCGGGAGGGCCCCCGGAGAGACCCAGTACTTC	CASSSIRGRAPGETQYF	TRBV5-1	many	TRBD2	TRBJ2-5
TGTGCCAGCAGTTTCGCCCAGCCCCAGCATTTT	CASSFAQPQHF	TRBV28	many	.	TRBJ1-5
TGTGCCAGCAGCCAAGATTCAGGGAACCAAGAGACCCAGTACTTC	CASSQDSGNQETQYF	TRBV4-2	many	.	TRBJ2-5
TGTGCCAGCAGGGACACCGTGAACACTGAAGCTTTCTTT	CASRDTVNTEAFF	TRBV2	.	.	TRBJ1-1
TGCGCCAGCAGCTCGGGACTAGCGGGAGGGCCTAGCTCCTACAATGAGCAGTTCTTC	CASSSGLAGGPSSYNEQFF	TRBV5-1	many	TRBD2	TRBJ2-1